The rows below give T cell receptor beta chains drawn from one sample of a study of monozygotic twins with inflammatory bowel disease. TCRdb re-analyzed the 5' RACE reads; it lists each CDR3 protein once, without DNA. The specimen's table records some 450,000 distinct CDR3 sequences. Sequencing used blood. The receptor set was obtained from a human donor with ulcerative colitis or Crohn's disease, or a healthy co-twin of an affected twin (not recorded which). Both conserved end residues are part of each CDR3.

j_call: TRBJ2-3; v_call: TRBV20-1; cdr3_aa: CSARDHPDTQYF
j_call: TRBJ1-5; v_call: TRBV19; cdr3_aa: CASSEGSAREHF
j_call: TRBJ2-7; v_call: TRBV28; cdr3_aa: CASRAGQGPFYEQYF
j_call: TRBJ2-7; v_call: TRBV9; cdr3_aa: CASSVGTSQGEQYF
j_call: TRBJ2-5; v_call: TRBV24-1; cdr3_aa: CATSGNLAGEAETQYF
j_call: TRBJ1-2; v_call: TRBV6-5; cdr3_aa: CASSYSGRGYTF
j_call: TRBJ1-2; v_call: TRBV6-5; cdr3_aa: CASSYGGMGAPNYGYTF
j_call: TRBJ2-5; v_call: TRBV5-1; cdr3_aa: CASSRDTTQETQYF
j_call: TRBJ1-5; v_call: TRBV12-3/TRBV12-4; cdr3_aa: CASSLGHSDNQPQHF
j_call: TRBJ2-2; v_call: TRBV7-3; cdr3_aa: CASSPRPVAGGMDTGELFF
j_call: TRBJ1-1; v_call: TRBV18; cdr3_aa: CASSPGQGGNTEAFF
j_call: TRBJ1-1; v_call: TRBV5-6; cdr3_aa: CASSSQKRNTEAFF
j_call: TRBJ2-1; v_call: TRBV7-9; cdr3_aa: CASSLSSWDEQFF
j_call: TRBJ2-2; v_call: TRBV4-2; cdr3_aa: CASSQEPHREGTGELFF
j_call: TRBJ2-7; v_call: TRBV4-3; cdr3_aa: CASSQDWDRASYEQYF
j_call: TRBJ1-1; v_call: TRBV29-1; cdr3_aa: CSVEAFTGTEAFF
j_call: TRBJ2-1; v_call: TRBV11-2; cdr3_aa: CASSPGDIYNEQFF
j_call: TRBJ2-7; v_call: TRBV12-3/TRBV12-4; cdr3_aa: CASSRTGAYEQYF
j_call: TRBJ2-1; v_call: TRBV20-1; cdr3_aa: CSATRDRGDREQFF
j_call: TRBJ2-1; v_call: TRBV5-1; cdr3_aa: CASGLGRQNEQFF
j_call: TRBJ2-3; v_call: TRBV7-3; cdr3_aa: CASSFRARPDTQYF
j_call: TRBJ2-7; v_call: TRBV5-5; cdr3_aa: CASSSGLDIYEQYF
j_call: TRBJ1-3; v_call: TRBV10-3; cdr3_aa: CAIRGAAGQESGNTIYF
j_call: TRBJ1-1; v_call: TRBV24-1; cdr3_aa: CATSTDRAGTEAFF
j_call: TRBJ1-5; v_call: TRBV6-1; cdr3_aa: CASSPGGRGNQPQHF
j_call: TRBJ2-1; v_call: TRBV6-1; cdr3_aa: CASSQQGNSYNEQFF
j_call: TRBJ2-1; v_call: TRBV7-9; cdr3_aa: CASSLESGGRNEQFF
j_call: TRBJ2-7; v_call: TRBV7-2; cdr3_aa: CASSSGTSGKVRYEQYF
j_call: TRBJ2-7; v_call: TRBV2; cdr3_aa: CASSDGNYEQYF
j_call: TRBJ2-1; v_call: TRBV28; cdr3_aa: CASSLTGLAGVDEQFF
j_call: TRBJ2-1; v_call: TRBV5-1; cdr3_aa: CASSSGTSGSGEQFF
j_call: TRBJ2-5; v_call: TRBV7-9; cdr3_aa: CASSSPGTPETQYF
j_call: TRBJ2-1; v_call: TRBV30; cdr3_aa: CAWRLVAGTSEQFF
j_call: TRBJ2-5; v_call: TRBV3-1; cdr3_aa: CASSSLAGGETQYF
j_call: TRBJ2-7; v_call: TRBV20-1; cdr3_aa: CSARGVGPEQYF
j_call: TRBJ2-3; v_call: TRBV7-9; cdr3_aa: CASSTTGPGSSTDTQYF
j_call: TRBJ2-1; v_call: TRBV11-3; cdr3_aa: CASSSGSGRANEQFF
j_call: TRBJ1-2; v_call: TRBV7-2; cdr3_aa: CASSLPQANYGYTF
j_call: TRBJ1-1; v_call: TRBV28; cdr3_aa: CTSSLSAGEAFF
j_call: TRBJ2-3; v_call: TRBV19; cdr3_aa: CAANGGGDTQYF
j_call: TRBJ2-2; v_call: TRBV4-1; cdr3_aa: CASSQGFVSGELFF
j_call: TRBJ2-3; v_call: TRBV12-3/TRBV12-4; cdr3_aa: CASSFSGTDTQYF
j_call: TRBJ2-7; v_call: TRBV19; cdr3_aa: CASSLTVTYEQYF
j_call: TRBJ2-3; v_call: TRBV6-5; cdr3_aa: CASSYTSGGGDQYTQYF
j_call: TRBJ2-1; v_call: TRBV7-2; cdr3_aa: CASSILGNEQFF
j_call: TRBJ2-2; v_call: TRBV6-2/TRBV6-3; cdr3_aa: CASSMGLAGELFF
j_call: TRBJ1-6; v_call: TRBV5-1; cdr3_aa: CASSLRADGSYNSPLHF
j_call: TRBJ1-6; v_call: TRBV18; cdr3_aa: CASSPSNSPLHF
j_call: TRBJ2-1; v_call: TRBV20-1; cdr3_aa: CSAHTSGRWYEQFF
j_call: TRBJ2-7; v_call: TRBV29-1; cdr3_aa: CSVRQGQGYEQYF
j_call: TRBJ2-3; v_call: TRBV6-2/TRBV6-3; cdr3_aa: CASSPLRGRTDTQYF
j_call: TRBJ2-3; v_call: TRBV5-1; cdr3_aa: CASSFGGAGLTDTQYF
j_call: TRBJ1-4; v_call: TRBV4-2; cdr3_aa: CASSRDRGRQKLFF
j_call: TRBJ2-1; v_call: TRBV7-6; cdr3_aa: CASSLHPLRGQFF